This record concerns one T cell receptor (beta chain) sequence. The CDR3 contains 15 residues. V was trimmed by 3 bases and J by 3 bases, leaving 12 bases between them. Germline-derived CDR1 and CDR2 are SEHNR and FQNEAQ (reference sequence). This entry belongs to a study of blood T cell repertoires in COVID-19. Overall study: The analysed material was cDNA or gDNA that came from T cells, B-cell-depleted T cells, or PBMCs.

Some clones are missing from TCRdb's copy, which holds only in-frame ones; the method was immunoSEQ multiplex PCR. Of about 99,000 clones listed, around four fifths are singletons. Input material: peripheral blood. The V call is TRBV7-9, the J call TRBJ2-1; tentatively, D is TRBD2 (6 bases). The sequence was obtained from a man aged 55 to 69 with acute or convalescent COVID-19. The DNA of the CDR3 is TGTGCCAGCAGCTTCCTCGCTAGCGACTACAATGAGCAGTTCTTC. Its translation is CASSFLASDYNEQFF.